This T cell receptor (beta chain) was identified in a study of shared clonotypes between healthy human individuals. The wider study: The study used three CD4 naive, three CD4 memory, two CD8 naive and one CD8 memory plate per donor.

Here immunoSEQ multiplex PCR was the method, and the copy in TCRdb shows in-frame clones only, minus some. The top ten hold approximately 0.41% of the sample, which has a few million clones, about nine tenths seen once. V lost 7 bases and J lost 10, with 20 bases in between. The germline gives CDR1 GTSNPN, CDR2 SVGIG (reference sequence). The length of the CDR3 is 13 residues. The chain employs TRBV30 and TRBJ2-1, with D unresolved. This sequence was found in a man aged 18 to 35 in good health. Some clones in this sample may be carry-over from other donors' samples. Input material: naive CD4+ T cells from PBMCs. As to subset: CD45RA+ positively selected. CDR3 residues: CASDFRPEKEQFF. The CDR3 coding sequence is TGTGCCTCCGACTTTCGACCGGAAAAAGAGCAGTTCTTC.